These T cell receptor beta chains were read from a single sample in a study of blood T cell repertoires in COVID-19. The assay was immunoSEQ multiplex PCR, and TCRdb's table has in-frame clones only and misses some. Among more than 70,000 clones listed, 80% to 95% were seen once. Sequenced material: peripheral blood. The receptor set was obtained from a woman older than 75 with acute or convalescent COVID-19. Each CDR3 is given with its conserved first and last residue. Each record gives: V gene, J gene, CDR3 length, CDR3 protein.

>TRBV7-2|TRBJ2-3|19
CASRRPQRGAVKSTDTQYF
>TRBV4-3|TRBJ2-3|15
CASSPGPTRTDTQYF
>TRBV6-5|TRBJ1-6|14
CASSYTGNNSPLHF
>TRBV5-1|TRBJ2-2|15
CASSSSGSATGELFF
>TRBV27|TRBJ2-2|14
CASSGTSATGELFF
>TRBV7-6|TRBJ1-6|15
CASSLVPGINSPLHF
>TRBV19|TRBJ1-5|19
CASSIWAGGMMISNQPQHF
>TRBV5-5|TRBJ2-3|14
CASSFRQNTDTQYF
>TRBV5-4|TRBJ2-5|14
CASSSKRGRETQYF
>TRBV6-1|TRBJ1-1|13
CASSESSGTEAFF
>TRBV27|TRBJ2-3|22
CASSFYVPKLYPTSGGTDTQYF
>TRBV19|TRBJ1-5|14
CASSTTGGGQPQHF
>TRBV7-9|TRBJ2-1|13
CASSLGFEDEQFF
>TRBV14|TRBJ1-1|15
CASSEQPLTGFKAFF